The T cell receptor (beta chain) under discussion was sequenced for a study of blood T cell repertoires in COVID-19. In the study overall: T cells, B-cell-depleted T cells, or PBMCs supplied cDNA or gDNA.

The CDR3 contains 17 residues. Trimming removed 5 bases at V and 0 bases at J, with 19 bases between. Participants were placed into cohorts based on the clinical history they reported. Cohort 3 donors were reported recovered after two negative PCRs, clearance, or symptom resolution. In the original workflow: Nucleated cell counts were estimated from reference gene primer amplification. Assay used: immunoSEQ multiplex PCR; TCRdb lists only in-frame clones, some missing. V, J and clone size derive from that table, while D and trimming were established from the DNA sequence. The sample holds 110,000 to 150,000 clones, roughly 90% seen once.

The receptor's source is a man aged 50 or older who had recovered from COVID-19. Source material: PBMCs or T cells enriched from blood (not recorded which). This chain uses TRBV5-7 with TRBJ2-3, with D perhaps TRBD2 (5 bases). TRBV5-7 is an ORF for which the function is uncertain. CDR3 nucleotide sequence: TGTGCCAGCAGTCTCGTGAGGGCGGCGACTAGCACAGATACGCAGTATTTT. It is translated as CASSLVRAATSTDTQYF.